The present T cell receptor beta chain was sequenced within a study of T cell responses to AZD1222 COVID-19 vaccine. The CDR3 runs 15 residues. Per the germline V gene, CDR1 is SGHNT and CDR2 is YENEEA. Trimming shortened V by 4 bases and J by 6 bases, and 18 bases separated the two germline ends. Method: immunoSEQ multiplex PCR; TCRdb's copy keeps in-frame clones and lacks some. The sample holds around 130,000 clones; 80% to 90% are singletons and the top ten take about 8.5%. This receptor was obtained from an adult in good health. The V call is TRBV11-3, the J call TRBJ1-2; D may be TRBD1 (5 bases). The sample here was peripheral blood, taken on day 0 of AZD1222 vaccination. The CDR3 nucleotides read TGTGCCAGCAGCTCTCCGGACCCAGGGTCTGATGGCTACACCTTC. Its protein product is CASSSPDPGSDGYTF.